Listed below are T cell receptor delta chains from one sample, sequenced in a study of gamma-delta T cells after stem cell transplantation. TCRdb re-called clones from the RT-PCR reads using CATT. The top ten hold roughly 25% of the sample, which has about 2,800 delta-chain clones, 20% to 25% seen once. The sample was gamma-delta T cells. The source is a human donor. It is not recorded whose cells these are; they may come from a transplant donor. CDR3s include the opening cysteine and the closing phenylalanine or tryptophan. The D gene is left open where the match is weak.

d_call j_call cdr3_length v_call cdr3_aa
TRDD3 TRDJ1 18 TRDV2 CACDSLGVFPLYTDKLIF
TRDD3 TRDJ3 20 TRDV2 CACDTLILGEPHGDTRQMFF
TRDD3 TRDJ3 18 TRDV2 CACDRLGDSSWDTRQMFF
TRDD3 TRDJ1 16 TRDV2 CACDILGVSYTDKLIF
. TRDJ1 15 TRDV2 CACDEVGGPGDKLIF
TRDD3 TRDJ1 16 TRDV2 CACDPLGVSDTDKLIF
. TRDJ1 16 TRDV2 CACDNLSWTSTDKLIF
TRDD3 TRDJ3 20 TRDV2 CACDGATGGSSSWDTRQMFF
TRDD3 TRDJ1 14 TRDV2 CACDELGVADKLIF
. TRDJ1 17 TRDV2 CACDTAGVDSYTDKLIF
TRDD3 TRDJ1 22 TRDV2 CACDTLGPPLLGDTAYTDKLIF
TRDD3 TRDJ1 17 TRDV2 CACDDLLGDGRSDKLIF
. TRDJ1 17 TRDV2 CACDTLGVPSHTDKLIF
. TRDJ1 12 TRDV2 CATLLGTDKLIF
TRDD2 TRDJ1 19 TRDV2 CACDTLPTRGEEYTDKLIF
. TRDJ1 17 TRDV2 CACDTAENPRRGDKLIF
. TRDJ1 16 TRDV2 CACDILSGENTDKLIF
. TRDJ1 16 TRDV2 CACDTLGPGGTDKLIF
TRDD3 TRDJ1 17 TRDV2 CACDPPLGGYSTDKLIF
TRDD3 TRDJ3 19 TRDV2 CACCPLGDELTWDTRQMFF
TRDD3 TRDJ1 21 TRDV2 CACDPVLGDTRVKTYTDKLIF
. TRDJ1 17 TRDV2 CACDTLRALTRTEKLIF
TRDD3 TRDJ1 18 TRDV1 CSAPASKRYWGIADKLIF
TRDD3 . 21 TRDV2 CACDSLDSPSTRDTGDDKLFF
TRDD3 TRDJ1 20 TRDV2 CACDPLGPSGEGGYTDKLIF
TRDD3 TRDJ1 15 TRDV2 CACDVLLGDTDKLIF
. TRDJ1 17 TRDV2 CACDTGFGGGGHDKLIF
TRDD3 TRDJ1 17 TRDV2 CACDTVSRTGGSDKLIF
TRDD3 TRDJ1 15 TRDV2 CACDALGERTDKLIF
TRDD3 TRDJ1 19 TRDV2 CACELLLLGDTNHTDKLIF
TRDD3 TRDJ1 17 TRDV2 CACDSVLGENYTDKLIF
TRDD3 TRDJ1 23 TRDV2 CACDTVNFRQPNAPLGDTGKLIF
TRDD3 TRDJ1 16 TRDV2 CACDAVLGDGTDKLIF
TRDD3 TRDJ1 20 TRDV2 CACDTVSRTGGYADTDKLIF
. TRDJ1 19 TRDV2 CACDTIGGGRGTLSDKLIF
TRDD3 TRDJ1 23 TRDV2 CACDTLGLGDTRVGMINTDKLIF
TRDD3 TRDJ1 19 TRDV2 CACDRLVGDTVRYTDKLIF
TRDD3 TRDJ1 18 TRDV2 CACDSLLGDTGSTDKLIF
TRDD3 TRDJ1 16 TRDV2 CACDTLDGGPVDKLIF
TRDD3 TRDJ1 13 TRDV2 CACDAWGTDKLIF
TRDD3 TRDJ1 17 TRDV2 CACDTLLGDTYTDKLIF
TRDD3 TRDJ1 18 TRDV2 CACDTVGVLGDTADKLIF
TRDD3 TRDJ1 20 TRDV2 CACDTVLSRTGGAYTDKLIF
TRDD3 TRDJ3 23 TRDV2 CACDPPQMGDAFPSSWDTRQMFF
TRDD3 TRDJ1 17 TRDV2 CACDSLSGGYSTDKLIF
TRDD3 TRDJ1 16 TRDV2 CACDVLGDTSTDKLIF